This T cell receptor (beta chain) comes out of a study of circulating CD8 cells and anti-PD-1 response in melanoma (dated by TCRdb to 2020 to 2021). As for the study more broadly: Nivolumab was given to patients intravenously at 3 mg/kg every 2 weeks. On on-treatment samples, PD-1 was detected using a biotinylated anti-human IgG4 antibody. The melanoma cohort included around 13 patients, of whom seven received anti-PD-1 as first-line therapy and six had previously received targeted therapy or immunotherapy. Patients with complete or partial responses were classified as responders; those with stable or progressive disease (RECIST v1.1) as non-responders. The TCR repertoire analysis included about 11 melanoma patients, of whom 7 were non-responders and 4 were responders.

The research as a whole found: Only baseline and M1 samples, drawn from a small cohort with few responders, went into the published TCR repertoire comparisons. Because tumor material could not be accessed, tumor reactivity was instead assessed with peptide assays on expanded sorted subsets. Because of limited material, replicates were generally not included when the experiments were performed. The cohort included both treatment-naive and previously treated patients, and the authors noted that this mix could influence results. Diversity was greatest in the DNEG repertoire, PD-1 and DPOS had similar and higher clonality, and TIGIT repertoires had the lowest diversity. Between subsets, repertoires were largely private, with fewer than 7% of TRB clonotypes shared at M1, and the highest sharing was seen between DPOS and TIGIT.

A BD FACSAria II cell sorter was used to sort four subsets, defined by PD-1 and/or TIGIT, from live CD3+CD8+TCRalphabeta+ cells. Circulating CD8 T cells were sorted into four subsets by PD-1 and TIGIT expression to characterize their relevance to anti-PD-1 therapy response. From each sorted CD8 T-cell subset, both TCR alpha and TCR beta chains were sequenced. Peripheral blood was drawn before the first anti-PD-1 injection and after two and four injections. PBMCs were immediately isolated by Ficoll gradient centrifugation. Until use, PBMCs were stored frozen in liquid nitrogen in RPMI containing roughly 20% FCS and 10% DMSO. After thawing, PBMCs were stained with a viability dye and with antibodies against CD3, CD8alpha, TCRalphabeta, PD-1 and TIGIT. The RNeasy Kit was used to extract total RNA, and all samples came in with a RIN above 7. As a fraction of the sample, this clonotype is medium-sized (0.01 to 0.1%). Its antigen has not been determined. Per-nucleotide qualities are absent, and no much larger clonotype sits a single base away.

TCRdb lists the instrument as NextSeq 500. The QIAseq Immune Repertoire RNA Library Kit, Human TCR Panel was used to prepare TCR libraries from around 14 ng of total RNA. TCR libraries were sequenced on an Illumina NextSeq with a Mid Output V2 kit, using asymmetric 261x41 paired-end reads. Each TCR library was diluted to around 4 nM, after which the TCR libraries were pooled, denatured and loaded at about 0.97 pM. The study's own analysis went as follows. TCR FASTQ files were processed in the QIAGEN GeneGlobe Data Analysis Center, and downstream analysis was performed in R 3.5.2. Clonality was calculated as one minus the Shannon entropy normalized by the log of the number of unique productive sequences. TRA or TRB clonotypes differing in abundance between baseline and M1 were identified within each subset by Fisher exact tests at 5% FDR. Differentially abundant clonotypes were categorized as emerging, expanding, contracting or non-expanding/contracting. Morisita's overlap index was used to measure repertoire overlap between patients. TCRdb trimmed the raw reads at Q25, called clones with MiXCR and kept productive beta chains. Records with the same CDR3 protein are collapsed into one entry carrying the most frequent genes and DNA. TCRdb's processing, not the authors', yielded these V and J calls. This sample has several hundred distinct CDR3 sequences in its table, and 8.8% of those were observed once. About 45% of the sample belongs to the ten largest clones.

In the germline V gene, CDR1 corresponds to MDHEN and CDR2 to SYDVKM. Trimming at the junction amounts to 4 bases on V and 6 bases on J, and the germline ends lie 13 bases apart. The CDR3 runs 14 residues from the cysteine to the phenylalanine. The DNA shown is the 42-base CDR3, in frame from base 1. Sample: CD8+ T cells from PBMCs, taken at baseline or after one month of anti-PD-1 therapy (not recorded which). The sequence is built from TRBV28 and TRBJ2-1; a weak D assignment points to TRBD1 (5 bases agree). The TCR comes from a human donor with melanoma. The CDR3 region: CASSSLSGSNEQFF. The nucleotide sequence is TGTGCCAGCAGTTCTTTGTCAGGGTCCAATGAGCAGTTCTTC.